This paragraph reports one T cell receptor beta chain. Its antigen is currently unknown. TRB was amplified by touch-down multiplex PCR, primer pools A and B combined. TCRdb processed the multiplex PCR reads again and assigns one entry to each CDR3 protein, with no DNA. This specimen shows roughly 6,800 distinct CDR3 sequences; the ten leading clones hold roughly a third. The data are from a study of T cell clusters in autoimmune cytopenias. Study-level information: The mean age of healthy donor controls was 56 years, the median roughly 59 years. Findings and limits, study-wide: The cluster-lack signature was not seen for secondary cytopenia versus chronic lymphocytic leukemia. Clustering suggested that physiological T cell clusters were missing in primary autoimmune cytopenia patients. TRB repertoire shifts in secondary cytopenia and chronic lymphocytic leukemia mostly reflected lymphoma, not autoimmunity.

Germline CDR1 and CDR2: SQVTM and ANQGSEA. The CDR3 is 12 amino acids. TRB was amplified from roughly 250 ng of peripheral blood genomic DNA per sample. This sample also appeared in a second study, on T cell repertoires in aging, cancer and after chemotherapy.

The chain employs TRBV29-1 and TRBJ1-1; TCRdb's D gene call, TRBD1, goes unchecked for lack of DNA. Source material: peripheral blood. This TCR came from a human donor in good health. This CDR3 is CSVEQGWGEAFF.